This T cell receptor beta chain derives from a study of blood T cell repertoires in COVID-19. Whole-study context: Collection of acute and convalescent COVID-19 samples took place in the United States, Italy and Spain.

Each recovered donor of Cohort 3 presented with two negative PCRs, clearance, or symptom resolution. Generated by immunoSEQ multiplex PCR, the TCRdb table keeps only in-frame clones and is missing some. Altogether about 270,000 clones are present, about nine tenths being singletons, with the ten largest covering about 3%. V dropped 3 bases and J dropped 3 bases, with 12 bases sitting between them. This CDR3 is 15 amino acids long. Germline CDR1 is ENHRY and CDR2 is SYGVKD. This clone was detected only once. The chain uses TRBV10-3 and TRBJ2-1, with D uncertain. The sequenced sample was PBMCs or T cells enriched from blood (not recorded which). This TCR was sampled from a woman between 50 and 59 years old who had recovered from COVID-19. CDR3 region: CAISEARSHYNEQFF. The CDR3 bases are TGTGCCATCAGTGAAGCAAGGAGCCACTACAATGAGCAGTTCTTC.